These 32 T cell receptor beta chains originate from one sample sequenced in a study of T cells after yellow fever vaccination. One entry per CDR3 protein results from TCRdb running MiXCR on the 5' RACE reads. This table holds 250,000 or so distinct CDR3 sequences, approximately 3.6% found once. This material consisted of PBMCs, taken 15 days after the yellow fever booster vaccination. The origin of the receptors is a man younger than 35 who received the YFV17D yellow fever vaccine.

This clonotype was counted many times. CDR3 region: CSAGGGSGNYGYTF. CDR3 DNA sequence: TGCAGTGCTGGGGGTGGGTCGGGCAACTATGGCTACACCTTC. The V gene is TRBV20-1, the J gene TRBJ1-2; D is possibly TRBD1 (5 bases). CDR3 length: 14 residues. Germline lookup yields CDR1 DFQATT and CDR2 SNEGSKA (reference sequence). V was clipped by 5 bases and J by 2 bases, with 15 bases between them.

This clonotype was recorded many times. V and J are TRBV7-9 and TRBJ2-7; tentative D call: TRBD1 (6 bases). This CDR3 spans 14 amino acids. The germline V and J ends were trimmed by 6 bases and 2 bases, with 14 bases remaining between them. Germline V gene lookup returns CDR1 SEHNR and CDR2 FQNEAQ (reference sequence). The CDR3 loop is CASRPRDTAYEQYF. CDR3 in DNA: TGTGCCAGCAGACCCCGGGACACTGCCTACGAGCAGTACTTC.

Ten or more counts support this clonotype. The CDR3 nucleotides are TGTGCCAGCTCACCACCGAGGGGGGGAAGCACAGATACGCAGTATTTT. Translation gives CASSPPRGGSTDTQYF. The chain employs TRBV18 and TRBJ2-3; a weak D match, TRBD2 (7 bases). The CDR3 is made up of 16 amino acids. The V gene lost 0 bases and the J gene lost 0 bases, with 10 bases spanning the gap. Germline lookup yields CDR1 KGHSH and CDR2 LQKENI.

This clonotype was seen repeatedly, ten times or more. The V call is TRBV11-2, the J call TRBJ2-5; D may be TRBD2 (5 bases). The CDR3 runs 14 residues. Germline CDR1 and CDR2: SGHAT and FQNNGV. Trimming stripped 5 bases from V and 4 bases from J, with 14 bases between. The CDR3 region has the DNA TGTGCCAGCAGCACTCCGCGGGTTTCAGAGACCCAGTACTTC. This sequence encodes CASSTPRVSETQYF.

This clonotype was recorded many times. The V gene is TRBV3-1, the J gene TRBJ1-2; weak D call: TRBD1 (5 bases). The V gene's germline CDR1 is LGHDT and CDR2 YNNKEL (reference sequence). The V end lost 0 bases, the J end lost 5 bases, and 16 bases lay between the germline ends. The CDR3 runs 16 residues. The CDR3 is CASSQDHQGLVYGYTF. The CDR3 coding sequence is TGTGCCAGCAGCCAAGATCACCAGGGCCTCGTTTATGGCTACACCTTC.

This clonotype was observed at least ten times. In DNA form, the CDR3 reads TGTGCCAGCAGCTTCCGATCCCGGGACGTACATCAGCCCCAGCATTTT. The encoded protein is CASSFRSRDVHQPQHF. The rearrangement uses TRBV6-2 or TRBV6-3 and TRBJ1-5; weak D call: TRBD1 (5 bases). The CDR3 is made up of 16 amino acids. From germline, CDR1 is MNHEY and CDR2 SVGEGT. The germline V and J ends were trimmed by 6 bases and 5 bases, with 20 bases remaining between them.

This clonotype was counted at least ten times. The genes are TRBV23-1 and TRBJ2-7; the D gene could be TRBD1 or TRBD2 (5 bases each). TRBV23-1 counts as an open reading frame of uncertain function. With 7 bases removed from V and 0 bases from J, the gap between germline ends came to 7 bases. The CDR3 contains 12 residues. The CDR3 region has the DNA TGCGCCAGCAAGGGGAGCTCCTACGAGCAGTACGTC. It encodes CASKGSSYEQYV.

This clonotype was observed at least ten times. The V and J genes are TRBV27 and TRBJ2-3, with D perhaps TRBD1 or TRBD2 (6 bases each). CDR3 length equals 16 residues. Germline-derived CDR1 and CDR2 are MNHEY and SMNVEV (reference sequence). V was trimmed by 5 bases and J by 4 bases, leaving 19 bases between them. CDR3 protein: CASSPLGKGGSDTQYF. The CDR3 bases are TGTGCCAGCAGTCCCCTCGGTAAGGGGGGATCAGATACGCAGTATTTT.

This clonotype was seen at least ten times. V is TRBV24-1 and J is TRBJ2-2; unclear D gene. Looked up from germline, CDR1 is KGHDR and CDR2 is SFDVKD. V lost 5 bases, J lost 3 bases, and 6 bases lay in between. The CDR3 contains 13 residues. The CDR3 coding sequence is TGTGCCACCAGTGTCAGTTACACCGGGGAGCTGTTTTTT. It translates to CATSVSYTGELFF.

This clonotype showed up many times. V usage is TRBV20-1 and J usage is TRBJ1-2; 8 nucleotides line up with TRBD1. The CDR3 sequence is 13 residues long. The V gene's germline CDR1 is DFQATT and CDR2 SNEGSKA (reference sequence). V gave up 1 base and J gave up 6 bases; unmatched junction bases: 4. Written as DNA, the CDR3 is TGCAGTGCTAGAGTAGTGGACAGGGATGGCTACACCTTC. Translating it yields CSARVVDRDGYTF.

This clonotype was recorded many times. The rearrangement joins TRBV20-1 to TRBJ1-1; D may be TRBD1 (5 bases). Trimming removed 8 bases from V and 4 bases from J, with 11 bases in between. The CDR3 is 11 amino acids. Germline V gene sequence: CDR1 DFQATT, CDR2 SNEGSKA (reference sequence). The CDR3 DNA follows: TGCAGTACACCAGGGAGCACTGAAGCTTTCTTT. This encodes CSTPGSTEAFF.

This clonotype was seen many times. The chain is built from TRBV7-9 and TRBJ1-2; D ambiguous. The ends were cut back, 8 bases at V and 6 bases at J, with 22 bases in the middle. CDR1 is SEHNR and CDR2 is FQNEAQ in the germline V gene (reference sequence). CDR3 length: 15 residues. The CDR3 reads CASHSSLSVRDGYTF. CDR3 in DNA: TGTGCCAGCCACTCAAGCCTAAGCGTCCGGGATGGCTACACCTTC.

This CDR3 is CASSFVGGEILTF. CDR3 in DNA: TGTGCCAGCAGCTTCGTAGGGGGAGAAATCCTGACTTTC. The J gene is TRBJ2-6, the V gene TRBV7-3; the D gene is possibly TRBD1 (6 bases). CDR3 size: 13 residues. V shed 3 bases and J shed 14 bases, with 14 bases lying between them. Germline CDR1 and CDR2: SGHTA and FQGTGA. The full variable domain, completed using reference TRBV7-3 and TRBJ2-6, is GAGVSQTPSNKVTEKGKYVELRCDPISGHTALYWYRQSLGQGPEFLIYFQGTGAADDSGLPNDRFFAVRPEGSVSTLKIQRTERGDSAVYLCASSFVGGEILTFGAGSRLTVL.

In this sample, this clonotype turned up many times. V is TRBV4-3 and J is TRBJ2-5; perhaps TRBD2 as D (7 bases). The V end was cut by 4 bases, the J end by 1 base, with 22 bases between. Germline V gene lookup returns CDR1 LGHNA and CDR2 YSLEER. This CDR3 is 18 amino acids long. DNA of the CDR3: TGCGCCAGCAGCCGCCACAAGACGGTGCGGGGGCCCCAAGAGACCCAGTACTTC. Translated, it gives CASSRHKTVRGPQETQYF.

This clonotype was found many times. The gene calls are TRBV7-2 and TRBJ2-3, with D tentatively TRBD1 (6 bases). Trimming removed 4 bases at V and 7 bases at J, with 9 bases between. The CDR3 spans 12 residues. Germline assignment: CDR1 SGHTA and CDR2 FQGNSA. The CDR3 bases are TGTGCCAGCAGCTCTAGGGGGAATACGCAGTATTTT. Protein product: CASSSRGNTQYF.

This clonotype showed up many times. CDR3 in DNA: TGCGCCAGCAGCTTTGCTAGCGGGTACAATGAGCAGTTCTTC. Translating it yields CASSFASGYNEQFF. This chain uses TRBV5-1 with TRBJ2-1; 8 bases are shared with TRBD2. Germline values: CDR1 SGHRS, CDR2 YFSETQ. J lost 4 bases, V lost 2 bases, and 2 bases had no gene match. This CDR3 contains 14 residues.

This clonotype was counted at least ten times. The chain uses TRBV4-3 and TRBJ2-1, with 9 nucleotides matching TRBD1. CDR3 length: 15 amino acids. V dropped 1 base and J dropped 8; count of bases not matched to a gene: 6. Germline V gene lookup returns CDR1 LGHNA and CDR2 YSLEER. Here the CDR3 reads CASSQAPGTGYEQFF. Here the CDR3 DNA reads TGCGCCAGCAGCCAAGCGCCCGGGACAGGGTATGAGCAGTTCTTC.

The sample holds a few counts of this clonotype. The chain combines TRBV7-8 with TRBJ1-5; possible D gene TRBD1, 5 bases. CDR1 is SGHVS, CDR2 FQNEAQ, per germline. The CDR3 covers 14 residues. V lost 4 bases, J lost 3 bases, and 10 bases lay in between. CDR3 nucleotides: TGTGCCAGCAGCTCCCGGGACCCCAATCAGCCCCAGCATTTT. Protein sequence: CASSSRDPNQPQHF.

This clonotype was detected ten times or more. The CDR3 protein is CASSYGFVGEAKNIQYF. CDR3 in DNA: TGTGCCAGCAGTTACGGATTCGTTGGAGAAGCCAAAAACATTCAGTACTTC. V and J are TRBV6-5 and TRBJ2-4, with D uncertain. The germline gives CDR1 MNHEY, CDR2 SVGAGI. V was shortened by 2 bases and J by 0 bases, with 14 bases between the two germline ends. This CDR3 contains 17 residues.

This clonotype was found many times. V gene TRBV5-1 combines with J gene TRBJ2-1, with D unclear. The V end lost 2 bases, the J end lost 0 bases, and 12 bases lay between the germline ends. The germline V gene has CDR1 SGHRS and CDR2 YFSETQ. The CDR3 is 16 amino acids. The DNA of the CDR3 is TGCGCCAGCAGCTTAACCCTTAGGAGCTCCTACAATGAGCAGTTCTTC. Protein product: CASSLTLRSSYNEQFF.

The CDR3 reads CASSLTYRGRGQPQHF. CDR3 coding DNA: TGTGCCAGCAGCTTAACTTACAGGGGCCGGGGACAGCCCCAGCATTTT. The chain joins TRBV7-2 to TRBJ1-5; 7 bases fit TRBD1. This CDR3 has 16 amino acids. From germline, CDR1 is SGHTA and CDR2 FQGNSA. V shed 2 bases, J shed 7 bases, and the junction held 11 bases outside the gene matches.

The CDR3 bases are TGTGCCAGCAGTTTGGCGGGGGTTGGGAACACTGAAGCTTTCTTT. Protein product: CASSLAGVGNTEAFF. This chain uses TRBV28 with TRBJ1-1; a weak D match, TRBD1 (5 bases). CDR1 and CDR2 (germline): MDHEN, SYDVKM. V dropped 3 bases and J dropped 1 base, with 12 bases sitting between them. The CDR3 is 15 residues long.

This clonotype was recorded many times. J is TRBJ2-3 and V is TRBV15; 8 bases map to TRBD1. The CDR3 runs to 15 residues. Germline V gives CDR1 LNHNV, CDR2 YYDKDF (reference sequence). J was trimmed by 4 bases and V by 4 bases; bases with no gene match: 7. The CDR3 here is CATSTRTGPPDTQYF. CDR3 sequence (DNA): TGTGCCACCAGCACACGGACAGGGCCCCCAGATACGCAGTATTTT.

This clonotype was counted at least ten times. The chain joins TRBV10-3 to TRBJ2-5; unclear D gene. The CDR3 runs 13 residues. With 6 bases removed from V and 2 bases from J, the gap between germline ends came to 10 bases. Germline V gene lookup returns CDR1 ENHRY and CDR2 SYGVKD. The CDR3 sequence: CAIRRRPQETQYF. The DNA for the CDR3 is TGTGCCATCAGAAGGCGCCCACAAGAGACCCAGTACTTC.

This clonotype was observed at least ten times. The chain couples TRBV7-9 to TRBJ2-1, with a weak D call TRBD2 (7 bases). Germline CDR1 and CDR2: SEHNR and FQNEAQ (reference sequence). Trimming took 2 bases from V and 4 from J, leaving 21 bases between them. CDR3 length: 18 amino acids. CDR3: CASSLFSGGPSTYNEQFF. The DNA for the CDR3 is TGTGCCAGCAGCTTATTTTCCGGGGGGCCTTCAACTTACAATGAGCAGTTCTTC.

V is TRBV7-2 and J is TRBJ2-1; D tentatively reads TRBD1 or TRBD2 (6 bases each). V lost 0 bases and J lost 16, with 28 bases in between. The CDR3 is 17 residues long. Germline loops: CDR1 SGHTA, CDR2 FQGNSA. In nucleotides, the CDR3 is TGTGCCAGCAGCTTAGCGTCTCTGACAGGCGGGATCAATGAGAATTTCTTC. This sequence encodes CASSLASLTGGINENFF. The full variable domain, its missing parts supplied by reference TRBV7-2 and TRBJ2-1, is GAGVSQSPSNKVTEKGKDVELRCDPISGHTALYWYRQSLGQGLEFLIYFQGNSAPDKSGLPSDRFSAERTGGSVSTLTIQRTQQEDSAVYLCASSLASLTGGINENFFGPGTRLTVL.

This clonotype was recorded at least ten times. CDR3 region: CASRDSRNEKLFF. CDR3 nucleotides: TGTGCCAGCAGGGACTCGCGTAATGAAAAACTGTTTTTT. The chain has TRBV12-3 or TRBV12-4 and TRBJ1-4; D gene unclear. Trimming shortened V by 6 bases and J by 4 bases, and 9 bases separated the two germline ends. The CDR3 is 13 amino acids.

This clonotype was counted many times. The chain combines TRBV12-3 or TRBV12-4 with TRBJ1-2, with a tentative D call TRBD1 (6 bases). The V and J ends lost 6 bases and 4 bases respectively, with 21 bases between them. This CDR3 comprises 16 residues. The CDR3 loop is CASSPGGRQPSYGYTF. For the CDR3, the DNA is TGTGCCAGCAGCCCCGGGGGCAGACAGCCTTCCTATGGCTACACCTTC.

This clonotype was counted many times. The chain has TRBV27 and TRBJ1-5; D gene ambiguous. CDR1 and CDR2 (germline): MNHEY, SMNVEV (reference sequence). With 5 bases removed from V and 5 bases from J, the gap between germline ends came to 10 bases. There are 13 residues in the CDR3. The CDR3 sequence: CASSPWADQPQHF. The CDR3, as DNA: TGTGCCAGCAGTCCCTGGGCCGATCAGCCCCAGCATTTT.

The chain joins TRBV7-8 to TRBJ2-1, with 7 bases identical to TRBD1. Trimming took 5 bases from V and 5 from J; bases not matched to a gene: 12. The CDR3 spans 16 residues. CDR1 and CDR2 (germline): SGHVS, FQNEAQ. DNA for the CDR3: TGTGCCAGCAGCCTGAACCCGGGACAGACCAACAATGAGCAGTTCTTC. As protein: CASSLNPGQTNNEQFF.

This clonotype was recorded many times. This sequence joins TRBV20-1 and TRBJ2-2; 13 bases map to TRBD2. V shed 3 bases and J 4 bases; nucleotides not matched to a gene: 8. Germline values: CDR1 DFQATT, CDR2 SNEGSKA (reference sequence). The CDR3 sequence is 17 residues long. DNA of the CDR3: TGCAGTGCTAGTCGACTAGCGGGGGGACCGAGCACCGGGGAGCTGTTTTTT. Protein product: CSASRLAGGPSTGELFF.

This clonotype was detected many times. DNA of the CDR3: TGTGCCAGTAGTATAGATCGGGCAGCGGGCAATGAGCAGTTCTTC. Amino acid sequence: CASSIDRAAGNEQFF. This chain uses TRBV19 with TRBJ2-1; possibly TRBD2 for D (6 bases). CDR1 and CDR2 (germline): LNHDA, SQIVND (reference sequence). The V gene lost 0 bases and the J gene lost 6 bases, with 12 bases spanning the gap. CDR3 length: 15 amino acids.